These T cell receptor beta chains were read from a single sample in a study of blood T cell repertoires in COVID-19. Produced via immunoSEQ multiplex PCR; TCRdb's table is partial and in-frame only. The data contain 25,000 to 35,000 clones, 86% of them singletons. The sequenced sample was peripheral blood. These receptors were collected from a human donor with active COVID-19. The donor label of this sample is uncertain. CDR3s include the opening cysteine and the closing phenylalanine or tryptophan. Each record gives: clone size, J gene, CDR3 length, V gene, D gene, CDR3 protein, CDR3 DNA. The D gene is left open where the match is weak. Clone size is stated in some rows and not others, as once, few, many or a class when expanded.

size: few; J: TRBJ2-7; length: 16; V: TRBV27; D: TRBD1; CDR3: CASSLSGTGSSVEQYF; DNA: TGTGCCAGCAGTTTATCGGGGACAGGGAGTTCCGTCGAGCAGTACTTC
size: -; J: TRBJ2-7; length: 14; V: TRBV2; D: -; CDR3: CASSGDTYSYEQYF; DNA: TGTGCCAGCAGTGGGGACACGTACTCCTACGAGCAGTACTTC
size: -; J: TRBJ1-2; length: 15; V: TRBV5-6; D: -; CDR3: CASSRAGRQDYGYTF; DNA: TGTGCCAGCAGCCGCGCCGGGAGGCAGGACTATGGCTACACCTTC
size: -; J: TRBJ1-2; length: 15; V: TRBV5-4; D: -; CDR3: CASSLVGGQRDGYTF; DNA: TGTGCCAGCAGCTTGGTCGGGGGGCAGCGGGATGGCTACACCTTC
size: -; J: TRBJ2-1; length: 17; V: TRBV5-1; D: TRBD2; CDR3: CASSLAASGASYNEQFF; DNA: TGCGCCAGCAGCTTGGCCGCTAGCGGTGCTTCCTACAATGAGCAGTTCTTC
size: -; J: TRBJ2-5; length: 15; V: TRBV7-9; D: TRBD1; CDR3: CASSLTEGAGETQYF; DNA: TGTGCCAGCAGCTTAACCGAGGGGGCCGGGGAGACCCAGTACTTC
size: -; J: TRBJ2-5; length: 16; V: TRBV27; D: TRBD2; CDR3: CASSFRLAGAGETQYF; DNA: TGTGCCAGCAGTTTTCGACTAGCCGGAGCGGGGGAGACCCAGTACTTC
size: -; J: TRBJ2-5; length: 12; V: TRBV15; D: -; CDR3: CATSRDRETQYF; DNA: TGTGCCACCAGCAGAGATAGAGAGACCCAGTACTTC
size: -; J: TRBJ2-2; length: 16; V: TRBV5-4; D: -; CDR3: CASSRPGLARPGELFF; DNA: TGTGCCAGCAGCCGGCCGGGGCTAGCGCGGCCCGGGGAGCTGTTTTTT
size: -; J: TRBJ2-6; length: 18; V: TRBV10-3; D: TRBD1; CDR3: CAISGAGTAGSGANVLTF; DNA: TGTGCCATCAGTGGGGCCGGGACAGCCGGCTCTGGGGCCAACGTCCTGACTTTC
size: -; J: TRBJ2-3; length: 15; V: TRBV28; D: TRBD1; CDR3: CASSFRGRATDTQYF; DNA: TGTGCCAGCAGTTTTAGGGGGCGGGCGACAGATACGCAGTATTTT
size: -; J: TRBJ1-3; length: 16; V: TRBV5-1; D: -; CDR3: CASSSTRLTGGNTIYF; DNA: TGCGCCAGCAGCTCAACGCGATTGACAGGAGGAAACACCATATATTTT
size: once; J: TRBJ2-1; length: 15; V: TRBV14; D: -; CDR3: CASSPPTSPYNEQFF; DNA: TGTGCCAGCAGCCCCCCGACTTCCCCTTACAATGAGCAGTTCTTC
size: -; J: TRBJ1-3; length: 18; V: TRBV7-9; D: -; CDR3: CASSSRPGTPSSGNTIYF; DNA: TGTGCCAGCAGCTCAAGACCCGGGACACCGAGCTCTGGAAACACCATATATTTT
size: -; J: TRBJ1-2; length: 15; V: TRBV11-2; D: TRBD1; CDR3: CASSSPGTGSYGYTF; DNA: TGTGCCAGCAGCTCCCCCGGGACAGGGTCCTATGGCTACACCTTC
size: -; J: TRBJ2-7; length: 16; V: TRBV7-6; D: -; CDR3: CASSPTASVGSYEQYF; DNA: TGTGCCAGCAGCCCTACTGCATCTGTTGGCTCCTACGAGCAGTACTTC
size: once; J: TRBJ1-4; length: 15; V: TRBV28; D: TRBD1; CDR3: CASSSPGQGNEKLFF; DNA: TGTGCCAGCAGTTCGCCGGGACAGGGTAATGAAAAACTGTTTTTT
size: -; J: TRBJ2-1; length: 11; V: TRBV13; D: -; CDR3: CASSFNNEQFF; DNA: TGTGCCAGCAGCTTTAACAATGAGCAGTTCTTC
size: medium-sized; J: TRBJ2-7; length: 14; V: TRBV30; D: TRBD1; CDR3: CAWSPTDRTYEQYF; DNA: TGTGCCTGGAGTCCGACGGACAGGACCTACGAGCAGTACTTC
size: -; J: TRBJ2-2; length: 15; V: TRBV27; D: -; CDR3: CASSSVLEGTGELFF; DNA: TGTGCCAGCAGTTCGGTACTGGAGGGTACCGGGGAGCTGTTTTTT
size: -; J: TRBJ1-2; length: 19; V: TRBV7-3; D: TRBD1; CDR3: CASSLEGGVRGGDSYGYTF; DNA: TGTGCCAGCAGCTTAGAGGGCGGGGTGAGAGGGGGCGACTCCTATGGCTACACCTTC
size: -; J: TRBJ1-1; length: 13; V: TRBV5-1; D: -; CDR3: CASSGRQNTEAFF; DNA: TGCGCCAGCTCAGGAAGACAGAACACTGAAGCTTTCTTT
size: -; J: TRBJ2-5; length: 14; V: TRBV5-8; D: -; CDR3: CASSLIRGRETQYF; DNA: TGTGCCAGCAGCTTGATCAGGGGACGAGAGACCCAGTACTTC
size: -; J: TRBJ1-2; length: 13; V: TRBV7-2; D: -; CDR3: CASSPDSGYGYTF; DNA: TGTGCCAGCAGCCCTGACAGTGGATATGGCTACACCTTC
size: -; J: TRBJ1-1; length: 14; V: TRBV5-1; D: TRBD1; CDR3: CASSWTGEGTEAFF; DNA: TGCGCCAGCAGCTGGACAGGGGAAGGCACTGAAGCTTTCTTT
size: -; J: TRBJ2-5; length: 13; V: TRBV7-9; D: TRBD1; CDR3: CASSLSGGETQYF; DNA: TGTGCCAGCAGCCTTTCAGGGGGAGAGACCCAGTACTTC
size: -; J: TRBJ2-3; length: 15; V: TRBV19; D: -; CDR3: CASSIGPGRPDTQYF; DNA: TGTGCCAGTAGTATCGGCCCAGGGCGTCCAGATACGCAGTATTTT
size: -; J: TRBJ2-3; length: 20; V: TRBV21-1; D: -; CDR3: CASSADRIRNNDVNTDTQYF; DNA: TGTGCCAGCAGCGCAGACAGGATTAGAAATAACGATGTGAACACAGATACGCAGTATTTT
size: few; J: TRBJ2-7; length: 15; V: TRBV5-4; D: -; CDR3: CASSLVDRVNYEQYF; DNA: TGTGCCAGCAGCTTAGTTGACAGAGTAAACTACGAGCAGTACTTC
size: -; J: TRBJ1-5; length: 12; V: TRBV6-6; D: -; CDR3: CASSLAAQPQHF; DNA: TGTGCCAGCAGTCTGGCAGCGCAGCCCCAGCATTTT
size: once; J: TRBJ2-1; length: 15; V: TRBV2; D: TRBD2; CDR3: CASSRGTSGSEYWFF; DNA: TGTGCCAGCAGTCGCGGGACTAGCGGGTCGGAATACTGGTTCTTC
size: -; J: TRBJ1-1; length: 12; V: TRBV24-1; D: -; CDR3: CATSTGHTEAFF; DNA: TGTGCCACCAGTACAGGGCACACTGAAGCTTTCTTT
size: -; J: TRBJ2-7; length: 13; V: TRBV29-1; D: TRBD1; CDR3: CSALRTGGYEQYF; DNA: TGCAGCGCCCTACGGACAGGGGGGTACGAGCAGTACTTC
size: -; J: TRBJ2-3; length: 18; V: TRBV6-4; D: TRBD2; CDR3: CASSDSSPPLAGTDTQYF; DNA: TGTGCCAGCAGTGACTCGAGCCCCCCCCTAGCGGGTACAGATACGCAGTATTTT
size: -; J: TRBJ1-2; length: 14; V: TRBV28; D: -; CDR3: CASSERGGNYGYTF; DNA: TGTGCCAGCAGTGAAAGGGGAGGAAACTATGGCTACACCTTC
size: -; J: TRBJ1-5; length: 12; V: TRBV3-1/TRBV3-2; D: -; CDR3: CASSPRGQPQHF; DNA: TGTGCCAGCAGCCCCAGGGGTCAGCCCCAGCATTTT
size: -; J: TRBJ1-2; length: 15; V: TRBV19; D: TRBD1; CDR3: CASSPGTGNGYGYTF; DNA: TGTGCCAGTAGTCCGGGGACAGGTAATGGGTATGGCTACACCTTC
size: -; J: TRBJ2-2; length: 16; V: TRBV19; D: -; CDR3: CASSGGDIRLSGELFF; DNA: TGTGCCAGTAGTGGGGGGGACATACGCTTATCCGGGGAGCTGTTTTTT
size: -; J: TRBJ2-2; length: 15; V: TRBV5-6; D: TRBD2; CDR3: CASSLAGAPTGELFF; DNA: TGTGCCAGCAGCTTAGCGGGGGCCCCCACCGGGGAGCTGTTTTTT